Shown below are 23 T cell receptor beta chains from a single sample sequenced in a study of CD4 and CD8 cells across lung adenocarcinoma regions. One entry per CDR3 protein results from TCRdb running MiXCR on the PCR reads. This table holds 15,000 to 20,000 distinct CDR3 sequences, around 50% found once. The sequencing input was CD8+ T cells from the margin of a lung tumor. The origin of the receptors is a male donor with lung adenocarcinoma. The CD4 and CD8 labels of this study may be unreliable.

V and J are TRBV6-1 and TRBJ2-1; 9 bases line up with TRBD2. V lost 8 bases, J lost 6 bases, and 11 bases stayed unmatched. The length of the CDR3 is 15 residues. Germline CDR1 MNHNS, CDR2 SASEGT. CDR3 nucleotide sequence: TGTGCCAGCGCGAGAGATAGCGGGGGACCCAATGAGCAGTTCTTC. It translates to CASARDSGGPNEQFF.

In its sample, this clonotype was seen a few times. This rearrangement joins TRBV6-1 to TRBJ2-1; TRBD1 is a possible D gene (6 bases). V dropped 4 bases and J dropped 9 bases, with 16 bases sitting between them. The CDR3 is made up of 14 amino acids. Looked up from germline, CDR1 is MNHNS and CDR2 is SASEGT. The CDR3 sequence is CASSARGGWGEQFF. The CDR3 nucleotides are TGTGCCAGCAGTGCCCGAGGGGGATGGGGTGAGCAGTTCTTC.

There are many counts of this clonotype. This chain connects TRBV10-3 to TRBJ2-3; D might be TRBD2 (5 bases). The CDR3 runs 16 residues. Trimming took 2 bases from V and 0 from J, leaving 12 bases between them. CDR1 ENHRY and CDR2 SYGVKD come from the germline V gene. The CDR3 is CAISEKVGGSTDTQYF. The CDR3 nucleotides read TGTGCCATCAGTGAGAAGGTTGGCGGGAGCACAGATACGCAGTATTTT.

This chain connects TRBV10-2 to TRBJ2-5; D is unresolved. The CDR3 sequence is 14 residues long. The V gene's germline CDR1 is WSHSY and CDR2 SAAADI. Deletions cut 0 bases from V and 2 bases from J, with 7 bases between. The CDR3 loop reads CASSESGEQETQYF. CDR3 DNA sequence: TGCGCCAGCAGTGAGTCCGGAGAGCAAGAGACCCAGTACTTC.

This clonotype was picked up a small number of times. DNA of the CDR3: TGTGCCAGCAGAGAGTCGGCTAGCGGGAGGGAAGAGACCCAGTACTTC. Translating gives CASRESASGREETQYF. This chain uses TRBV10-3 with TRBJ2-5; 12 nucleotides align to TRBD2. The V segment lost 10 bases and the J segment 3 bases; nucleotides outside the gene matches: 12. The length of the CDR3 is 16 residues. CDR1 is ENHRY and CDR2 is SYGVKD in the germline V gene.

This clonotype was found a few times. The chain couples TRBV5-6 to TRBJ1-1, with 10 bases lining up with TRBD1. The CDR3 has 18 amino acids. Germline CDR1 SGHDT, CDR2 YYEEEE. V lost 0 bases and J lost 0; bases outside the gene matches: 8. The CDR3 spells CASSLVLGTGAMNTEAFF. CDR3 nucleotides: TGTGCCAGCAGCTTGGTTCTGGGGACAGGGGCGATGAACACTGAAGCTTTCTTT.

The V call is TRBV6-1, the J call TRBJ2-1; 10 bases are a match to TRBD1. J lost 7 bases, V lost 8 bases, and 5 bases had no gene match. The CDR3 has 13 residues. From germline, CDR1 is MNHNS and CDR2 SASEGT. CDR3 sequence: CASLRQGANEQFF. Here the CDR3 DNA reads TGTGCCAGCCTGAGACAGGGGGCGAATGAGCAGTTCTTC.

Regarding this clonotype: At one end the junction does not follow the germline gene, possibly because of a read error. The chain uses TRBV10-3 and TRBJ2-3; the D gene is possibly TRBD2 (7 bases). The J call could be wrong; TRBJ2-5 is a better fit for the DNA end. There are 14 residues in the CDR3. Germline CDR1 and CDR2: ENHRY and SYGVKD. In DNA form, the CDR3 reads TGTGCGGGGAGGGGGGGCGGGCCCGAAGATACCCAGTACTTC. Its protein product is CAGRGGGPEDTQYF.

The J gene is TRBJ1-2, the V gene TRBV12-3 or TRBV12-4; D remains ambiguous. Between the trimmed V and J ends, which lost 3 bases and 3 bases, there was a span of 11 bases. This CDR3 has 14 amino acids. CDR3 protein: CASSFPPGYYGYTF. Written as DNA, the CDR3 is TGTGCCAGCAGTTTTCCCCCAGGATACTATGGCTACACCTTC.

At least ten counts were recorded for this clonotype. The chain uses TRBV25-1 and TRBJ2-2; no firm D call. Trimming stripped 5 bases from V and 6 bases from J, with 13 bases between. CDR1 is MGHDK, CDR2 SYGVNS, per germline. There are 14 residues in the CDR3. This CDR3 is CASSSQDGSGELFF. The CDR3 DNA reads as TGTGCCAGCAGTAGTCAGGACGGTTCCGGGGAGCTGTTTTTT. Complete variable domain (other parts from reference TRBV25-1 and TRBJ2-2): EADIYQTPRYLVIGTGKKITLECSQTMGHDKMYWYQQDPGMELHLIHYSYGVNSTEKGDLSSESTVSRIRTEHFPLTLESARPSHTSQYLCASSSQDGSGELFFGEGSRLTVL.

With regard to this clonotype: At one end the junction does not follow the germline gene, possibly because of a read error. The chain carries TRBV6-1 and TRBJ2-3; 10 bases match TRBD1. The V gene's germline CDR1 is MNHNS and CDR2 SASEGT. The CDR3 runs to 16 residues. CDR3 sequence reads: CASREAGTGDEDTQYF. CDR3 coding DNA: TGTGCCAGCAGGGAAGCCGGGACAGGGGACGAAGATACCCAGTATTTT.

Written as DNA, the CDR3 is TGTGCCATCAGGGGACTAGTATACAATGAGCAGTTCTTC. It specifies CAIRGLVYNEQFF. The J gene is TRBJ2-1, the V gene TRBV10-3; 8 bases are a match to TRBD2. With V trimmed by 6 bases and J by 4 bases, 2 bases remained unmatched. The germline V gene has CDR1 ENHRY and CDR2 SYGVKD. The length of the CDR3 is 13 residues.

This clonotype was seen only a few times. The chain joins TRBV10-1 to TRBJ2-1; D is unclear. Trimming left V 8 bases short and J 5 bases short, with 16 bases between. The CDR3 is 14 amino acids. The germline gives CDR1 WNHNN, CDR2 SYGVQD (reference sequence). The CDR3 DNA reads as TGCGCCAGCTTTTTTTGTCCGACGAACAATGAGCAGTTCTTC. It encodes CASFFCPTNNEQFF.

This chain joins TRBV6-1 and TRBJ2-5, with unresolved D. The CDR3 runs 14 residues. V shed 6 bases and J shed 1 base, with 12 bases lying between them. The V gene's germline CDR1 is MNHNS and CDR2 SASEGT. The CDR3 spells CASRRHILQETQYF. The CDR3 bases are TGTGCCAGCAGGCGACATATACTCCAAGAGACCCAGTACTTC.

Regarding this clonotype: Compared with germline, one end of the junction differs, possibly owing to a read error. The V and J genes are TRBV6-1 and TRBJ2-3; possibly TRBD1 or TRBD2 for D (7 bases each). Germline V gives CDR1 MNHNS, CDR2 SASEGT. This CDR3 region has 14 residues. The CDR3 loop reads CAGRGGGPRDTQYF. The CDR3 nucleotides are TGTGCGGGCAGGGGGGGAGGGCCCCGAGATACGCAGTACTTT.

With respect to this clonotype: At one end, the junction sequence differs from germline, possibly due to a read error. The genes are TRBV27 and TRBJ2-4; D possibly corresponds to TRBD2 (6 bases). Germline V gives CDR1 MNHEY, CDR2 SMNVEV (reference sequence). The CDR3 spans 14 residues. CDR3 region: CGSAGHRAKNIQYF. The CDR3 DNA reads TGTGGCAGCGCGGGGCACAGAGCCAAAAATATTCAGTACTTC.

This clonotype was counted a single time. V gene TRBV10-3 combines with J gene TRBJ2-1, with 13 bases matching TRBD2. This CDR3 has 16 residues. Germline assignment: CDR1 ENHRY and CDR2 SYGVKD. Trimming cost V 10 bases and J 9 bases; bases outside gene matches: 15. This chain's CDR3 is CATSPSGLAGVLEQFF. CDR3 DNA sequence: TGTGCCACCTCACCCTCCGGACTAGCGGGAGTGCTTGAGCAGTTCTTC.

This clonotype was seen many times. The chain couples TRBV12-3 or TRBV12-4 to TRBJ1-1, with a tentative D call TRBD1 (6 bases). The germline V and J ends were trimmed by 5 bases and 4 bases, with 17 bases remaining between them. This CDR3 spans 15 amino acids. The CDR3 coding sequence is TGTGCCAGCAGTGGGCACTGGGGGGGCCCCACTGAAGCTTTCTTT. Translating gives CASSGHWGGPTEAFF.

This clonotype was seen a handful of times. The rearrangement links TRBV6-5 to TRBJ2-1, with a tentative D call TRBD2 (7 bases). V was cut by 2 bases and J by 5 bases, with 13 bases left in between. There are 15 residues in the CDR3. Germline CDR1 is MNHEY and CDR2 is SVGAGI. Here the CDR3 reads CASSYAGGPHNEQFF. As DNA, the CDR3 is TGTGCCAGCAGTTACGCCGGGGGGCCCCACAATGAGCAGTTCTTC.

This chain links TRBV6-1 with TRBJ2-2; 8 positions match TRBD1. The junction had 8 bases not matched to a gene; V was cut back by 7 bases and J by 1 base. Germline V gives CDR1 MNHNS, CDR2 SASEGT. This CDR3 has 16 residues. CDR3 DNA: TGTGCCAGCACTTTCGCCGGGACAGGGAACACCGGGGAGCTGTTTTTT. Amino acids: CASTFAGTGNTGELFF.

This clonotype was detected a few times. The V and J genes are TRBV6-1 and TRBJ2-1; 13 bases map to TRBD2. The CDR3 is 15 residues long. Germline CDR1 reads MNHNS; CDR2 reads SASEGT. Trimming cost V 3 bases and J 8 bases; bases outside gene matches: 4. CDR3 sequence: CASSETSGGSDEQFF. Written as DNA, the CDR3 is TGTGCCAGCAGTGAGACTAGCGGGGGGAGCGATGAGCAGTTCTTC.

For this clonotype: The CDR3 does not close with the conserved phenylalanine or tryptophan, likely indicating a read error. It is unclear where the CDR3 begins or ends on the DNA, so no DNA is shown, and the CDR3 is as TCRdb lists it. The chain combines TRBV6-1 with TRBJ2-5; the DNA was not compared with TRBD1, the D call given in the table. CDR1 MNHNS and CDR2 SASEGT come from the germline V gene. The CDR3 length is 14 residues, termini included. The CDR3 sequence is CASSDLGQEESRHL.

The V and J genes are TRBV6-1 and TRBJ2-3; TRBD2 matches 10 bases. CDR3 length: 15 amino acids. Trimming cost V 7 bases and J 7 bases; bases outside gene matches: 11. The germline gives CDR1 MNHNS, CDR2 SASEGT. This CDR3 reads CASTERLAGEYTQYF. The CDR3 DNA sequence: TGTGCCAGCACAGAAAGGCTAGCGGGAGAATATACGCAGTATTTT.